This T cell receptor (beta chain) was sequenced in a study of radiotherapy plus CTLA-4 blockade in lung cancer (dated by TCRdb to about 2018). Turning to the overall study: Objective responses occurred in 18% of enrolled patients, and around 29% achieved disease control. Findings and caveats that apply to the study as a whole: Increased serum interferon-beta after radiation, together with early dynamic changes in blood T cell clones, were reported to be the strongest predictors of response. After treatment with radiotherapy and ipilimumab, TCR clones that originated in tumors expanded in peripheral blood.

Library method: the immunoSEQ multiplex PCR assay. TCRdb stores this immuneACCESS table with in-frame sequences only. Part of the clones is absent; in the studies checked, under half of the shortfall reflects unresolved V genes, and no reason is known for the rest. In all, the sample holds tens of thousands of clones, and about 76% of those were seen once. 7.5% to 9.5% of the sample belongs to the ten largest clones. The study tested focal radiation therapy combined with CTLA-4 blockade (ipilimumab) in patients with chemo-refractory metastatic non-small-cell lung cancer. In regard to this clone: It has no known antigen specificity. Per-nucleotide qualities are absent, and no much larger clonotype sits a single base away.

The sequencing used peripheral blood, collected from a patient treated with radiotherapy plus ipilimumab. The TCR sequence derives from a human donor with non-small cell lung cancer who had a complete response to radiotherapy plus ipilimumab.

At the DNA level, the sequence is TGCGCCAGCAGCCAGGCCGGGACAGCTAACTATGGCTACACCTTC. This translates into CASSQAGTANYGYTF. The chain couples TRBV4-3 to TRBJ1-2; TRBD1 aligns with 7 central bases. Taken from cysteine to phenylalanine, the CDR3 has 15 residues. Just the 45-base CDR3 DNA is kept, in frame starting at base 1. CDR1 is given as LGHNA and CDR2 as YSLEER, both from the germline V gene. For this chain, trimming is 3 bases at the V end and 0 bases at the J end, and the number of junction bases without a gene match is 4.